This paragraph covers one TCR beta chain sequence. Its antigen is as yet unknown. CDR3 size: 15 residues. V was shortened by 3 bases and J by 3 bases, with 15 bases between the two germline ends. CDR1 is SGHVS, CDR2 FNYEAQ, per germline. Profiled with immunoSEQ multiplex PCR; TCRdb holds only in-frame clones, not every one. The sample lists 180,000 or so clones, around 93% occurring once. The record originates from a study of T cell responses to AZD1222 COVID-19 vaccine. Study conclusions and caveats: Spike-specific TCR breadth and depth grew following two AZD1222 doses. It should be noted that donors were predominantly white British and more often female, and clonal diversity was possibly underestimated. Baseline testing showed seropositivity in only 5 or 6 AZD1222 recipients.

Sequenced material: peripheral blood, taken 28 days after the second dose of the MenACWY control vaccine. This chain uses TRBV7-6 with TRBJ2-7; D unresolved. The clonotype was recovered from an adult who received the MenACWY meningococcal vaccine as a control. The CDR3 DNA follows: TGTGCCAGCAGCTTGAGTGAACAGTTCTACTACGAGCAGTACTTC. It translates to CASSLSEQFYYEQYF.